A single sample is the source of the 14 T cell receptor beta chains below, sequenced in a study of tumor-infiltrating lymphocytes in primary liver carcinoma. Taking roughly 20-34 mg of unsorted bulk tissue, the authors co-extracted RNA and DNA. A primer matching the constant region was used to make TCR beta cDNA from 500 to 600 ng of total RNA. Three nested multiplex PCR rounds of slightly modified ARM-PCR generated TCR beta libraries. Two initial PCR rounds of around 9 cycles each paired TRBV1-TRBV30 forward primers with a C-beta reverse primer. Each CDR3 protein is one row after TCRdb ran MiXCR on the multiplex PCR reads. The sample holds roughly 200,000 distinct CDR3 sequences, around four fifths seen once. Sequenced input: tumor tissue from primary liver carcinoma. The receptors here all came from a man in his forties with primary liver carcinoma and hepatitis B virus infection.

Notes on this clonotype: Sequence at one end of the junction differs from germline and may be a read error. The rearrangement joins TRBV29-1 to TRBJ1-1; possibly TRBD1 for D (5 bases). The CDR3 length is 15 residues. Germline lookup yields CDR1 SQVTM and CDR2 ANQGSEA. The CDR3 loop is CNVGPGWGMRTEASF. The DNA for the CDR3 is TGCAACGTAGGTCCAGGGTGGGGGATGAGGACTGAAGCTTCCTTT.

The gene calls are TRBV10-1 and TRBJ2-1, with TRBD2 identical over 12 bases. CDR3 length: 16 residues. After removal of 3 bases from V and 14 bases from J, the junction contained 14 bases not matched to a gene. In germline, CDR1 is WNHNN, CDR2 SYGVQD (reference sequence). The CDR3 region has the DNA TGCGCCAGCAGTGACCCGACTAGCGGGAGTGATGGTGAAAAGTTCTTC. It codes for CASSDPTSGSDGEKFF.

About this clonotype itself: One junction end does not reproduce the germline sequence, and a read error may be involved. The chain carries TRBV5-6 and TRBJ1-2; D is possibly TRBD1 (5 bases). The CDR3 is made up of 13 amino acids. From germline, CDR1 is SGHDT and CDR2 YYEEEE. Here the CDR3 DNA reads TGTGCCAGCTGCTTGACAGCAAACTATGGCTACACGTTC. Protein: CASCLTANYGYTF.

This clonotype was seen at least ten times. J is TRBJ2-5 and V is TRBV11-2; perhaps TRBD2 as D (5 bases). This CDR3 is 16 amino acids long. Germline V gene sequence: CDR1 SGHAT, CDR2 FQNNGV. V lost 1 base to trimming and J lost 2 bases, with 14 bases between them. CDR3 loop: CASSLVFAGRQETQYF. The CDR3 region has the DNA TGTGCCAGCAGCTTAGTCTTCGCGGGCAGACAAGAGACCCAGTACTTC.

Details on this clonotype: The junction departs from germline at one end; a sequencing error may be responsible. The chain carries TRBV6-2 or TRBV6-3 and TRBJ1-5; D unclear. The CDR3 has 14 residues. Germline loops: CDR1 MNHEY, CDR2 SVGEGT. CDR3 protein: CASSSGETNQTQHF. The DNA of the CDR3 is TGTGCCAGCAGTTCCGGGGAAACCAATCAGACCCAGCATTTT.

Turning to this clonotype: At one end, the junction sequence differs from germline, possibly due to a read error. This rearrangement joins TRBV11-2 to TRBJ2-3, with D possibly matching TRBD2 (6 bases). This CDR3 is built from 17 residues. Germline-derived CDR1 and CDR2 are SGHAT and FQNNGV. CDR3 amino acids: CASILDPGETSTDTQYF. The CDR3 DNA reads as TGTGCCAGCATCTTAGATCCGGGGGAGACTAGTACAGATACGCAGTATTTC.

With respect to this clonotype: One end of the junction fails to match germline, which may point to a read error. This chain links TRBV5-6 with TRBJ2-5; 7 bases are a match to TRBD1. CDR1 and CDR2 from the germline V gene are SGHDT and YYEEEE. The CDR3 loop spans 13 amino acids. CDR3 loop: CVSSLGQQESQYF. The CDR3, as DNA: TGTGTCAGCAGCTTGGGACAGCAAGAGTCCCAGTACTTC. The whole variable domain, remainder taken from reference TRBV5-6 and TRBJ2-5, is DAGVTQSPTHLIKTRGQQVTLRCSPKSGHDTVSWYQQALGQGPQFIFQYYEEEERQRGNFPDRFSGHQFPNYSSELNVNALLLGDSALYLCVSSLGQQESQYFGPGTRLLVL.

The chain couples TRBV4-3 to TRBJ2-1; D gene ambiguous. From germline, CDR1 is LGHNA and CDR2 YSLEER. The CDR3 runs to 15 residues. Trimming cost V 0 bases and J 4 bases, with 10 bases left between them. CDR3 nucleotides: TGCGCCAGCAGCCAAGATTTCGGCCCTTACAATGAGCAGTTCTTC. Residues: CASSQDFGPYNEQFF.

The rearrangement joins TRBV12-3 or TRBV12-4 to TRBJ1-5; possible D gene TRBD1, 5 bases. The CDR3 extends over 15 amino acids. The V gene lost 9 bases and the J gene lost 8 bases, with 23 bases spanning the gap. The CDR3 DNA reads TGTGCCAGGACGCGGGGCATCGCAATAAATGAGCCCCAGCATTTT. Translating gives CARTRGIAINEPQHF.

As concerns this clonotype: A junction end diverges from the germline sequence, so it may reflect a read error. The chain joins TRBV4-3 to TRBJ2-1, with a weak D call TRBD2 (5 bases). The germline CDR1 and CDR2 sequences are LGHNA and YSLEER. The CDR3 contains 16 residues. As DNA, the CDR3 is TGCGCCAGCAGCCAAGATAGGAACGGGATGCACAATGAGCAGTTGTTC. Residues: CASSQDRNGMHNEQLF.

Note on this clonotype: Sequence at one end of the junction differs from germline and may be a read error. The CDR3 coding sequence is TGCGCCAACAGCTTGGCCGGGACCGTGAATTACTACGAGCAATACTTC. Translating it yields CANSLAGTVNYYEQYF. The chain has TRBV5-1 and TRBJ2-7; the D gene could be TRBD1 or TRBD2 (5 bases each). The germline V gene has CDR1 SGHRS and CDR2 YFSETQ. This CDR3 is 16 amino acids long.

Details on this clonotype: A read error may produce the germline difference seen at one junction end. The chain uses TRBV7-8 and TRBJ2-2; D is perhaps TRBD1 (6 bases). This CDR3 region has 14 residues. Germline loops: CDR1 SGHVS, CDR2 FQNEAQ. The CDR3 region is CAGSLELGAGKLFF. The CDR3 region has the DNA TGTGCCGGCAGCTTAGAATTGGGGGCCGGGAAGCTGTTTTTT.

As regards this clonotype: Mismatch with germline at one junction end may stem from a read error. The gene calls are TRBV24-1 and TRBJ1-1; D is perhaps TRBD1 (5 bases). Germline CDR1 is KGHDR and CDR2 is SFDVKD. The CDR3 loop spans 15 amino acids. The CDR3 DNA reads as TGTGCCACCAGTGGTGTGGGGCCGGAGAACACTGAAGCTTCCTTT. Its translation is CATSGVGPENTEASF.

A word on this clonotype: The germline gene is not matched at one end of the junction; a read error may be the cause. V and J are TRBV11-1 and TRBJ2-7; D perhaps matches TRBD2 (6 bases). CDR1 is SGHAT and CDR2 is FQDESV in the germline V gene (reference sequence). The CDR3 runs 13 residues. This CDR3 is CSCSSSRGGEQYF. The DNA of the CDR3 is TGTTCCTGCAGCTCCTCGCGGGGTGGCGAGCAATACTTC.